Listed below are T cell receptor beta chains from one sample, sequenced in a study of response to subunit inactivated influenza vaccine. TCRdb processed the RT-PCR reads anew with MiXCR; each CDR3 protein has one entry. The table records about 520,000 distinct CDR3 sequences, approximately 7.8% of them present only once. The material sequenced was PBMCs from blood, taken around 2 years after vaccination. The receptors derive from a man between 50 and 69 years old who received an inactivated influenza vaccine. The conserved cysteine and the conserved F or W are not part of the CDR3 here. Rows may omit the clone size; those that give it use once, few, many or a size class.

clone_size	v_call	j_call	cdr3_aa
many	TRBV3-1	TRBJ2-7	ASSQEEGVFTYEQY
few	TRBV27	TRBJ2-7	ASSRAATYEQY
many	TRBV6-5	TRBJ1-5	ASSYGAAGEQPQH
few	TRBV7-9	TRBJ2-7	ASSLVGVGEQY
.	TRBV20-1	TRBJ2-3	SAKLAASTDTQY
many	TRBV29-1	TRBJ2-3	SVDGTSGYSTDTQY
many	TRBV20-1	TRBJ2-5	SAIRGEKTQY
.	TRBV4-1	TRBJ2-6	ASSQEQRSGANVLT
few	TRBV14	TRBJ2-1	ASRPPGGAYNEQF
few	TRBV25-1	TRBJ1-6	ASSADRLYNSPLH
.	TRBV27	TRBJ2-7	ASSERAGGYEQY
few	TRBV4-1	TRBJ2-1	ASSQVGTYNEQF
many	TRBV12-3/TRBV12-4	TRBJ1-2	ASSLDWSGYT
many	TRBV3-1	TRBJ2-7	ASSQDFRDEQY
few	TRBV20-1	TRBJ1-3	SALDRSGSRNTIY
.	TRBV19	TRBJ1-6	ASSSTGNNSPLH
.	TRBV7-9	TRBJ2-4	ASSPVSGQGVKNIQY
few	TRBV7-3	TRBJ2-1	ASSLRDSNNEQF
.	TRBV5-1	TRBJ2-6	ASSLMVGSGANVLT
few	TRBV6-2/TRBV6-3	TRBJ2-7	ASRGTGAYEQY
few	TRBV7-9	TRBJ2-1	ASSLGPGSIEQF
.	TRBV29-1	TRBJ2-3	SVPKTDTQY
many	TRBV25-1	TRBJ2-5	ASSGWQGEETQY
many	TRBV11-2	TRBJ2-3	ASSLGLWTSLDTQY
.	TRBV20-1	TRBJ2-5	SARLVGGETQY
few	TRBV20-1	TRBJ2-7	SASEFDIFRAYEQY
.	TRBV27	TRBJ1-2	ASSRSGVVKNYGYT
.	TRBV7-9	TRBJ2-1	ASGDRGGSYNEQF